This T cell receptor beta chain was sequenced in a study of T cells in Graves' hyperthyroidism and ophthalmopathy. The V end was cut by 7 bases, the J end by 0 bases, with 19 bases between. The CDR3 loop spans 16 amino acids. CDR1 is SGHAT and CDR2 is FQNNGV in the germline V gene. Amplified TCR beta CDR3 regions derived from RNA transcripts. First-round RT-PCR of the TCR CDR3 relied on the HTBI primer set. TCRdb itself ran the multiplex PCR reads through MiXCR, one entry per CDR3 protein. The sample has around 500,000 distinct CDR3 sequences; about 15% are singletons. This clonotype was seen at least ten times.

This rearrangement joins TRBV11-2 to TRBJ2-7; tentatively, D is TRBD1 (5 bases). The sequence was obtained from a woman in her forties with Graves' hyperthyroidism. Sequences were obtained from blood. The DNA for the CDR3 is TGTGCCAGCACTCCCGCTTTCAGGGCACACTCCTACGAGCAGTACTTC. Translated: CASTPAFRAHSYEQYF.